This T cell receptor (beta chain) was identified in a study of Graves' ophthalmopathy and Graves' hyperthyroidism. Study details: Peripheral blood was obtained at first diagnosis, ahead of any treatment. Study-wide points: Progression of ophthalmopathy was predicted by the model with about 68% sensitivity and under 85% specificity. Detection in blood was also observed for most expanded thyroid clonotypes above 0.001 frequency.

Researchers took RNA transcripts and amplified TCR beta CDR3 regions from them. The authors performed first-round RT-PCR with HTBI primers and then a second-round multiplex PCR. Each CDR3 protein gets one entry after TCRdb re-called the multiplex PCR reads with MiXCR. The data hold 660,000 or so distinct CDR3 sequences, with about 41% observed a single time. The CDR3 sequence is 14 residues long. Trimming stripped 8 bases from V and 5 bases from J, with 18 bases between. In germline, CDR1 is MGHDK, CDR2 SYGVNS. Clinical symptoms, serum thyroxine, TRAb, thyroid ultrasound and orbital computed tomography were relied on for diagnosis. Concerning this clonotype: The target antigen is unknown.

Sequenced: peripheral blood. V gene TRBV25-1 combines with J gene TRBJ2-5; D possibly uses TRBD1 or TRBD2 (5 bases each). The TCR originated in an adult man with Graves' ophthalmopathy. The CDR3 spells CASVEGTTRETQYF. The CDR3 DNA sequence: TGTGCCAGCGTTGAGGGGACGACAAGGGAGACCCAGTACTTC.